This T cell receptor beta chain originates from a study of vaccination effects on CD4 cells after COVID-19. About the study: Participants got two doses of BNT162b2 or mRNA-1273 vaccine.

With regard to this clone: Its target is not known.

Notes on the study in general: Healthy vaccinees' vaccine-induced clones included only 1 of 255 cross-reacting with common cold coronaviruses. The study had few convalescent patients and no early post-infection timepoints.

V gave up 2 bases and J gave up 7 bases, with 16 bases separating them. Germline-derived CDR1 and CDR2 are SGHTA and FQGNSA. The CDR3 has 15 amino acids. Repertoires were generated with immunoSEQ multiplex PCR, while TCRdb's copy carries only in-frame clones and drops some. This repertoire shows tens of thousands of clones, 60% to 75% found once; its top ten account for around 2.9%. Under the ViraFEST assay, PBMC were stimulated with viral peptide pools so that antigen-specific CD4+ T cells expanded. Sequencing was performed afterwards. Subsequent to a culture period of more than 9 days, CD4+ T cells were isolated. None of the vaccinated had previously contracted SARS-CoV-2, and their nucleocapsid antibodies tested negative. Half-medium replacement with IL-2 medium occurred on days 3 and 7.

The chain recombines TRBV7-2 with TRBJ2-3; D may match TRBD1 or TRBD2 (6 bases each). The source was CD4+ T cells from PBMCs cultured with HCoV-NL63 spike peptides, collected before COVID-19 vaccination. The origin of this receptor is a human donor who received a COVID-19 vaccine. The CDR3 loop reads CASSLRRGPQYTQYF. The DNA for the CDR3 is TGTGCCAGCAGCTTACGACGGGGGCCTCAGTATACGCAGTATTTT.